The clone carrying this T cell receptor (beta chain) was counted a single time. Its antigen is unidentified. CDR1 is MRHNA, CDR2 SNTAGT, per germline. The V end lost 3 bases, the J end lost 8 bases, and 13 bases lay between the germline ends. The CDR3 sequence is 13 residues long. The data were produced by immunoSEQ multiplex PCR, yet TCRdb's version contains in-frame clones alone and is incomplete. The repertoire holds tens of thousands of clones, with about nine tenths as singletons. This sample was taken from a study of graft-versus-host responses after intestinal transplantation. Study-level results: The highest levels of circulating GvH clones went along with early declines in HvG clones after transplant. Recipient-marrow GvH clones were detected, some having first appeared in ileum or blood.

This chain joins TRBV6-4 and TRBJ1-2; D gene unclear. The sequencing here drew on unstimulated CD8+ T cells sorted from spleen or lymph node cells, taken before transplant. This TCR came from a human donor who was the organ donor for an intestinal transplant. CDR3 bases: TGTGCCAGCAGTGATCCTGGGAGAGGAGGCTACACCTTC. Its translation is CASSDPGRGGYTF.